These T cell receptor beta chains were read from a single sample in a study of blood T cell repertoires in COVID-19. TCRdb's table, derived via immunoSEQ multiplex PCR, lists solely in-frame clones and lacks some. The profile shows approximately 200,000 clones, under 85% of them singletons. Source material: peripheral blood. The receptor set was obtained from a man aged 55 to 69 with active or convalescent COVID-19. The CDR3 runs from the conserved cysteine through the conserved F or W. A D gene is named only where the DNA matches it firmly. Clone size is shown for a subset of rows, as once, few, many or a class of expanded clone.

J gene | clone size | D gene | V gene | CDR3 length | CDR3 DNA | CDR3 protein
TRBJ2-1 | once | TRBD2 | TRBV7-2 | 15 | TGTGCCAGCAGCTTAGTAAGCGGGAGGTTCAATGAGCAGTTCTTC | CASSLVSGRFNEQFF
TRBJ1-5 | . | . | TRBV5-5 | 15 | TGTGCCAGCAGCTTGGCCGAAAGGGGGTATCAGCCCCAGCATTTT | CASSLAERGYQPQHF
TRBJ2-2 | . | TRBD2 | TRBV5-1 | 15 | TGCGCCAGCAGCTTAAGGACTAGCGGGGACGGGGAGCTGTTTTTT | CASSLRTSGDGELFF
TRBJ2-2 | . | . | TRBV6-6 | 13 | TGTGCCAGCAGTAGTCAGTACACCGGGGAGCTGTTTTTT | CASSSQYTGELFF
TRBJ2-5 | . | TRBD1 | TRBV19 | 13 | TGTGCCAGTAGTAGGGACAGTCAAGAGACCCAGTACTTC | CASSRDSQETQYF
TRBJ2-7 | . | . | TRBV19 | 13 | TGTGCCAGTATACCCCCCGGAGGGGTCGAGCAGTACTTC | CASIPPGGVEQYF
TRBJ1-1 | once | TRBD1 | TRBV14 | 16 | TGTGCCAGCAGCCAAGGTCAAACTCCCGGGACAGGTGAAGCTTTCTTT | CASSQGQTPGTGEAFF
TRBJ2-5 | . | TRBD1 | TRBV11-2 | 13 | TGTGCCAGCAGCCAGGGACAGCAAGAGACCCAGTACTTC | CASSQGQQETQYF
TRBJ1-2 | . | TRBD1 | TRBV18 | 17 | TGTGCCAGCTCACCGTACCCCGGACAGGGTGGACCGGGAGGCTACACCTTC | CASSPYPGQGGPGGYTF
TRBJ1-1 | . | . | TRBV11-2 | 14 | TGTGCCAGCAGTTGGGGGGGTATGAACACTGAAGCTTTCTTT | CASSWGGMNTEAFF
TRBJ2-5 | . | TRBD1 | TRBV5-1 | 14 | TGCGCCAGCAGCACCGACAGGGAACAAGAGACCCAGTACTTC | CASSTDREQETQYF
TRBJ2-1 | . | TRBD1 | TRBV5-1 | 15 | TGCGCCAGCAGCTTACAGGGGAGCTCCTACAATGAGCAGTTCTTC | CASSLQGSSYNEQFF
TRBJ2-3 | . | . | TRBV18 | 13 | TGTGCCAGCTCACCCCGAGGATCCGATACGCAGTATTTT | CASSPRGSDTQYF
TRBJ2-1 | . | TRBD2 | TRBV15 | 13 | TGTGCCACCAGCAGAGATGGACTAGCGGGTGATTTCTTC | CATSRDGLAGDFF
TRBJ2-3 | . | TRBD2 | TRBV2 | 16 | TGTGCCAGCAGTGTTGGTAGCGGGGCCAGCACAGATACGCAGTATTTT | CASSVGSGASTDTQYF
TRBJ2-3 | . | . | TRBV19 | 14 | TGTGCCAGTAGTTTACAGGGATTCAGAGATACGCAGTATTTT | CASSLQGFRDTQYF
TRBJ2-7 | . | . | TRBV6-5 | 12 | TGTGCCAGCAGCCCAGGGGCCTACGAGCAGTACTTC | CASSPGAYEQYF
TRBJ2-5 | . | TRBD2 | TRBV9 | 17 | TGTGCCAGCGGCTTCGGACTAGCGGGAGGGCCTGTGGAGACCCAGTACTTC | CASGFGLAGGPVETQYF
TRBJ2-2 | . | TRBD2 | TRBV5-4 | 16 | TGTGCCAGCAGCCGAACTAGCGGGAGGGCCCCCGGGGAGCTGTTTTTT | CASSRTSGRAPGELFF
TRBJ2-1 | . | TRBD2 | TRBV29-1 | 13 | TGCAGCGTTGTGGCGGGAGGGTACAATGAGCAGTTCTTC | CSVVAGGYNEQFF
TRBJ2-7 | . | . | TRBV14 | 15 | TGTGCCAGCAGCCCCTTTTCCGGGAGCTCCTACGAGCAGTACTTC | CASSPFSGSSYEQYF
TRBJ2-7 | . | . | TRBV7-2 | 15 | TGTGCCAGCAGCTCCGGGGCGGGGCACTCCTACGAGCAGTACTTC | CASSSGAGHSYEQYF
TRBJ2-2 | . | TRBD2 | TRBV29-1 | 17 | TGCAGCGCAGGACCCATAGCGGGAGAACAGAACACCGGGGAGCTGTTTTTT | CSAGPIAGEQNTGELFF
TRBJ1-2 | . | TRBD1 | TRBV5-4 | 15 | TGTGCCAGCAGGGGCCCTCCGGACAGGCGCTATGGCTACACCTTC | CASRGPPDRRYGYTF
TRBJ2-7 | . | TRBD2 | TRBV28 | 16 | TGTGCCAGCAGGAATCTAGCGGGAGGCAGCTCCTACGAGCAGTACTTC | CASRNLAGGSSYEQYF
TRBJ2-1 | . | . | TRBV7-2 | 15 | TGTGCCAGCAGCTTAGACCGACTTCCTCAGAATGAGCAGTTCTTC | CASSLDRLPQNEQFF
TRBJ2-7 | . | . | TRBV20-1 | 11 | TGCAGTGCTCCGAACCAGGGGGAGCAGTACTTC | CSAPNQGEQYF
TRBJ2-3 | few | . | TRBV3-1/TRBV3-2 | 13 | TGTGCCAGCAGCCAGGGGAGGACAGATACGCAGTATTTT | CASSQGRTDTQYF
TRBJ2-5 | . | . | TRBV11-2 | 14 | TGTGCCAGCAGCGTCGCAGGGTTCGTAGAGACCCAGTACTTC | CASSVAGFVETQYF
TRBJ2-1 | . | TRBD1 | TRBV19 | 15 | TGTGCCAGTAGTATCGGCAGGGGGCCTTGGGAGGAGCAGTTCTTC | CASSIGRGPWEEQFF
TRBJ1-6 | . | . | TRBV27 | 15 | TGTGCCAGCAGTTTTATGGGGCAGAATAATTCACCCCTCCACTTT | CASSFMGQNNSPLHF
TRBJ1-2 | . | TRBD1 | TRBV3-1/TRBV3-2 | 15 | TGTGCCAGCAGCGCGGGACAGGGGGTCCACTATGGCTACACCTTC | CASSAGQGVHYGYTF
TRBJ1-6 | few | . | TRBV15 | 15 | TGTGCCACCAGCAGAGATGGGTTGGGCAGTTCACCCCTCCACTTT | CATSRDGLGSSPLHF
TRBJ2-2 | . | . | TRBV5-1 | 15 | TGCGCCAGCAGGGGCCCTACCATTAACACCGGGGAGCTGTTTTTT | CASRGPTINTGELFF
TRBJ2-3 | . | TRBD1 | TRBV5-1 | 14 | TGCGCCAGCAAGAGAGGGACAGGGTCCGATACGCAGTATTTT | CASKRGTGSDTQYF
TRBJ1-3 | . | . | TRBV7-9 | 15 | TGTGCCAGCAGCGAACGGGTGAGCTCTGGAAACACCATATATTTT | CASSERVSSGNTIYF
TRBJ1-6 | few | TRBD1 | TRBV2 | 14 | TGTGCCAGCAATCCGGGACAGGGGAATTCACCCCTCCACTTT | CASNPGQGNSPLHF
TRBJ1-2 | . | . | TRBV5-6 | 15 | TGTGCCAGCAGCTTGACCGGGACACTAAACTATGGCTACACCTTC | CASSLTGTLNYGYTF
TRBJ2-1 | . | TRBD2 | TRBV24-1 | 18 | TGTGCCACCAGTGCCCTAAGGGGTTCTAGCGGGGGTTACAATGAGCAGTTCTTC | CATSALRGSSGGYNEQFF
TRBJ2-7 | . | TRBD1 | TRBV9 | 18 | TGTGCCAGCAGCAAAAGCCGGGACAGGGCTCTTTTGGGCTACGAGCAGTACTTC | CASSKSRDRALLGYEQYF
TRBJ2-7 | . | . | TRBV6-5 | 13 | TGTGCCAGCAGGTCAGGGGACGGCTACGAGCAGTACTTC | CASRSGDGYEQYF
TRBJ2-1 | . | . | TRBV5-4 | 14 | TGTGCCAGCAGCTCCCTATCGGGAATAAATGAGCAGTTCTTC | CASSSLSGINEQFF
TRBJ2-5 | . | TRBD1 | TRBV28 | 15 | TGTGCCAGCAGTCCCGGGGGGACAGGGGGAAGGACCCAGTACTTC | CASSPGGTGGRTQYF
TRBJ2-2 | . | . | TRBV6-5 | 16 | TGTGCCAGCAGTTACTCGACTTTTCCGAACACCGGGGAGCTGTTTTTT | CASSYSTFPNTGELFF
TRBJ2-2 | . | . | TRBV29-1 | 15 | TGCAGCGTTGAGTTGGTACTATCGAACACCGGGGAGCTGTTTTTT | CSVELVLSNTGELFF
TRBJ2-7 | . | . | TRBV6-2/TRBV6-3 | 13 | TGTGCCAGCAGTCGGGACTTCATGAGCGAGCAGTACTTC | CASSRDFMSEQYF
TRBJ1-5 | . | . | TRBV5-8 | 13 | TGTGCCAGCAACTACAGGGACAATCAGCCCCAGCATTTT | CASNYRDNQPQHF
TRBJ2-5 | . | TRBD2 | TRBV5-1 | 16 | TGCGCCAGCAGCTTGGGAGAGTTTGCGGGAGGGGAGACCCAGTACTTC | CASSLGEFAGGETQYF
TRBJ2-7 | . | TRBD2 | TRBV11-2 | 14 | TGTGCCACGACCCGGACTAGCGGGAGTTTAGAGCAGTACTTC | CATTRTSGSLEQYF